The 26 T cell receptor beta chains below come from one sample, sequenced in a study of shared clonotypes between healthy human individuals. In the naive CD8 group, cells lacked CD45RO and were positively selected for CCR7, so terminally differentiated effector memory CD45RA+ cells were left out. This table comes from immunoSEQ multiplex PCR, and its TCRdb copy is limited to in-frame clones, with some not included. The table shows approximately 2,200,000 clones, with just over 90% occurring only once. The sample consisted of naive CD8+ T cells from PBMCs. The receptors were sampled from a man aged 18 to 30 in good health. Some clones in this sample may be carry-over from other donors' samples.

This clone was counted once. The rearrangement uses TRBV9 and TRBJ2-3, with 9 bases lining up with TRBD2. V gave up 3 bases and J gave up 0 bases; unmatched junction bases: 5. Germline V gene lookup returns CDR1 SGDLS and CDR2 YYNGEE. CDR3 length: 16 amino acids. In DNA form, the CDR3 reads TGTGCCAGCAGCGCTCTACTAGCGGGTAGCACAGATACGCAGTATTTT. It encodes CASSALLAGSTDTQYF.

In DNA form, the CDR3 reads TGTGCCAGCATCCTGGGGGGGAAAAGGGGCAATGAGCAGTTCTTC. It is translated as CASILGGKRGNEQFF. The rearrangement uses TRBV13 and TRBJ2-1, with 7 bases identical to TRBD2. The germline CDR1 and CDR2 sequences are PRHDT and FYEKMQ (reference sequence). V gave up 7 bases and J gave up 6 bases; unmatched junction bases: 12. The CDR3 is 15 amino acids.

The chain uses TRBV2 and TRBJ1-4; no clear D gene. This CDR3 region has 14 residues. Germline CDR1 and CDR2: SNHLY and FYNNEI. Trimming removed 7 bases at V and 8 bases at J, with 17 bases between. The CDR3 loop is CASTKTFGQEKLFF. CDR3 bases: TGTGCCAGCACGAAGACCTTCGGGCAGGAAAAACTGTTTTTT.

The chain is built from TRBV7-2 and TRBJ2-1; D is ambiguous. The CDR3 has 15 residues. Germline CDR1 reads SGHTA; CDR2 reads FQGNSA. Trimming removed 3 bases from V and 6 bases from J, with 15 bases in between. The chain's CDR3 is CASSFRRFITNEQFF. The CDR3 DNA is TGTGCCAGCAGCTTTAGGAGATTCATCACCAATGAGCAGTTCTTC.

This chain connects TRBV28 to TRBJ1-5; D not certain. V lost 1 base to trimming and J lost 6 bases, with 10 bases between them. Germline lookup yields CDR1 MDHEN and CDR2 SYDVKM. This CDR3 is 14 amino acids long. The chain's CDR3 is CASSLFSQFQPQHF. The CDR3 DNA reads as TGTGCCAGCAGTTTATTTTCACAGTTTCAGCCCCAGCATTTT.

The rearrangement joins TRBV2 to TRBJ1-2, with 12 nucleotides matching TRBD1. V was clipped by 2 bases and J by 8 bases; unmatched bases: 9. The CDR3 sequence is 16 residues long. Germline CDR1 and CDR2: SNHLY and FYNNEI. The CDR3 loop is CASSEWGQGAGDGYTF. CDR3 DNA: TGTGCCAGCAGTGAATGGGGACAGGGGGCTGGCGACGGCTACACCTTC.

This sequence joins TRBV7-9 and TRBJ2-1; 16 bases agree with TRBD2. The CDR3 runs 19 residues. Germline CDR1 reads SEHNR; CDR2 reads FQNEAQ (reference sequence). J was trimmed by 0 bases and V by 4 bases; bases with no gene match: 6. The CDR3 sequence: CASSWPGLAGGSSYNEQFF. The DNA of the CDR3 is TGTGCCAGCAGCTGGCCGGGACTAGCGGGAGGGAGCTCCTACAATGAGCAGTTCTTC.

J is TRBJ2-1 and V is TRBV5-6, with 8 bases identical to TRBD2. This CDR3 region has 15 residues. Trimming cost V 0 bases and J 3 bases; bases outside gene matches: 2. CDR1 and CDR2 from the germline V gene are SGHDT and YYEEEE. In DNA form, the CDR3 reads TGTGCCAGCAGCTTGGGAGCGGGGGTCTACAATGAGCAGTTCTTC. Translating it yields CASSLGAGVYNEQFF. The variable domain in full, completed from reference TRBV5-6 and TRBJ2-1, reads DAGVTQSPTHLIKTRGQQVTLRCSPKSGHDTVSWYQQALGQGPQFIFQYYEEEERQRGNFPDRFSGHQFPNYSSELNVNALLLGDSALYLCASSLGAGVYNEQFFGPGTRLTVL.

V gene TRBV5-1 combines with J gene TRBJ2-1; tentative D call: TRBD2 (5 bases). V shed 0 bases and J shed 1 base, with 11 bases lying between them. This CDR3 region has 16 residues. Germline CDR1 and CDR2: SGHRS and YFSETQ. DNA of the CDR3: TGCGCCAGCAGCTTGGGAGGGCCAGTATCCTACAATGAGCAGTTCTTC. Its translation: CASSLGGPVSYNEQFF.

In its sample, this clone was seen once. In nucleotides, the CDR3 is TGTGCCTGCGACGGAGAGACTTATAGCAATCAGCCCCAGCATTTT. It translates to CACDGETYSNQPQHF. The chain couples TRBV30 to TRBJ1-5; no definite D call. The V and J ends lost 6 bases and 0 bases respectively, with 15 bases between them. The CDR3 runs 15 residues. CDR1 is GTSNPN and CDR2 is SVGIG in the germline V gene (reference sequence).

This clone is a singleton in its sample. This chain connects TRBV7-2 to TRBJ2-1, with TRBD2 identical over 7 bases. The CDR3 is 16 residues long. Looked up from germline, CDR1 is SGHTA and CDR2 is FQGNSA. The trim removed 1 base at V and 8 bases at J, leaving 11 bases unmatched. The CDR3 DNA reads TGTGCCAGCAGCTTAGGCCTGGCGGGAGTAAACGATGAGCAGTTCTTC. Translating gives CASSLGLAGVNDEQFF.

CDR3 amino acids: CAIPRNTGELFF. The CDR3 region has the DNA TGTGCCATCCCGAGGAACACCGGGGAGCTGTTTTTT. The chain recombines TRBV5-4 with TRBJ2-2; D gene unclear. Germline lookup yields CDR1 SGHNT and CDR2 YYREEE (reference sequence). V lost 9 bases and J lost 1, with 7 bases in between. The CDR3 length is 12 residues.

This chain links TRBV11-3 with TRBJ2-5; TRBD1 is a possible D gene (6 bases). Trimming removed 5 bases at V and 5 bases at J, with 15 bases between. Germline-derived CDR1 and CDR2 are SGHNT and YENEEA. The CDR3 is made up of 14 amino acids. The CDR3 nucleotides read TGTGCCAGCAGCCAGACAGGATCCCTGGAGACCCAGTACTTC. Translated: CASSQTGSLETQYF.

This chain uses TRBV9 with TRBJ2-5; a possible D gene is TRBD1 (5 bases). The V end lost 1 base, the J end lost 5 bases, and 9 bases lay between the germline ends. This CDR3 region has 13 residues. From germline, CDR1 is SGDLS and CDR2 YYNGEE. The CDR3 here is CASSVRGWETQYF. In nucleotides, the CDR3 is TGTGCCAGCAGCGTAAGGGGTTGGGAGACCCAGTACTTC.

Written as DNA, the CDR3 is TGTGCCAGCAGCCAAATTTTGACAGGGAGAGGTGAAAAACTGTTTTTT. Protein sequence: CASSQILTGRGEKLFF. The rearrangement joins TRBV7-2 to TRBJ1-4; TRBD1 agrees at 7 bases. The V segment lost 5 bases and the J segment 7 bases; nucleotides outside the gene matches: 13. In germline, CDR1 is SGHTA, CDR2 FQGNSA. CDR3 length: 16 amino acids.

The genes are TRBV29-1 and TRBJ2-1; D ambiguous. The CDR3 has 12 amino acids. The ends were cut back, 2 bases at V and 12 bases at J, with 14 bases in the middle. The V gene's germline CDR1 is SQVTM and CDR2 ANQGSEA. The CDR3 reads CSVEISLRVQFF. The CDR3 DNA reads TGCAGCGTTGAAATTTCATTAAGGGTGCAGTTCTTC.

The V gene is TRBV7-9, the J gene TRBJ2-7, with D perhaps matching TRBD1 (6 bases). Looked up from germline, CDR1 is SEHNR and CDR2 is FQNEAQ (reference sequence). This CDR3 has 13 residues. V lost 4 bases, J lost 6 bases, and 13 bases lay in between. This CDR3 is CASSSTTGPEQYF. CDR3 DNA: TGTGCCAGCAGCTCAACCACAGGGCCCGAGCAGTACTTC.

As concerns this clone: The junction departs from germline at one end; a sequencing error may be responsible. The chain uses TRBV7-3 and TRBJ1-1, with D maybe TRBD1 (6 bases). The CDR3 covers 13 residues. Germline assignment: CDR1 SGHTA and CDR2 FQGTGA. CDR3 protein: CPTGPSFRTEAFF. DNA of the CDR3: TGCCCGACAGGCCCCTCATTTAGGACTGAAGCTTTCTTT.

V and J are TRBV7-9 and TRBJ2-1; D uncertain. V shed 3 bases and J shed 0 bases, with 15 bases lying between them. CDR3 size: 17 residues. Looked up from germline, CDR1 is SEHNR and CDR2 is FQNEAQ (reference sequence). The CDR3 DNA is TGTGCCAGCAGCTTTAACTGGCGAACCAGCTCCTACAATGAGCAGTTCTTC. It encodes CASSFNWRTSSYNEQFF. The entire variable domain, with the rest obtained from reference TRBV7-9 and TRBJ2-1, is as follows: DTGVSQNPRHKITKRGQNVTFRCDPISEHNRLYWYRQTLGQGPEFLTYFQNEAQLEKSRLLSDRFSAERPKGSFSTLEIQRTEQGDSAMYLCASSFNWRTSSYNEQFFGPGTRLTVL.

The chain couples TRBV25-1 to TRBJ1-3, with TRBD1 matching over 7 bases. Germline CDR1 MGHDK, CDR2 SYGVNS. J was trimmed by 0 bases and V by 3 bases; bases with no gene match: 2. The CDR3 consists of 15 residues. The chain's CDR3 is CASSETGNSGNTIYF. The CDR3 DNA follows: TGTGCCAGCAGTGAGACAGGGAACTCTGGAAACACCATATATTTT.

This chain uses TRBV28 with TRBJ2-7; D not certain. The germline gives CDR1 MDHEN, CDR2 SYDVKM. The CDR3 loop spans 14 amino acids. Trimming removed 3 bases at V and 1 base at J, with 10 bases between. The CDR3 region has the DNA TGTGCCAGCAGTTTGAATGACGCGTCCTACGAGCAGTACTTC. Encoded protein: CASSLNDASYEQYF.

The chain links TRBV30 to TRBJ2-5; 11 bases are a match to TRBD1. The DNA end is a closer match to TRBJ2-7, so the J assignment may be wrong. The CDR3 extends over 13 amino acids. Germline CDR1 GTSNPN, CDR2 SVGIG (reference sequence). The CDR3 loop reads CAVPGQGAYEQYF. DNA of the CDR3: TGTGCGGTTCCGGGACAGGGGGCCTACGAGCAGTACTTC.

The CDR3 DNA sequence: TGTGCCAGCAGCGTTTGGCAGGGGCACACCGGGGAGCTGTTTTTT. This codes for CASSVWQGHTGELFF. The chain uses TRBV9 and TRBJ2-2; a possible D gene is TRBD1 (6 bases). V lost 2 bases to trimming and J lost 3 bases, with 11 bases between them. The CDR3 has 15 residues. Germline V lookup: CDR1 SGDLS, CDR2 YYNGEE.

J is TRBJ2-7 and V is TRBV11-2, with 15 bases identical to TRBD2. Trimming at V came to 4 bases and at J to 3 bases, leaving 1 base not matched to a gene. The CDR3 contains 15 residues. Germline V gives CDR1 SGHAT, CDR2 FQNNGV. The CDR3 sequence: CASSWGLAGGYEQYF. CDR3 DNA sequence: TGTGCCAGCAGCTGGGGACTAGCGGGAGGCTACGAGCAGTACTTC.

The chain recombines TRBV28 with TRBJ1-2, with D perhaps matching TRBD1 (6 bases). This CDR3 region has 15 residues. Trimming left V 6 bases short and J 3 bases short, with 17 bases between. Germline V CDR1 and CDR2: MDHEN, SYDVKM. This chain's CDR3 is CASSHEQGDDYGYTF. The CDR3 nucleotides are TGTGCCAGCAGCCACGAACAGGGTGATGACTATGGCTACACCTTC.

Turning to this clone: The same CDR3 arises from other DNA sequences in this sample as well. The V gene is TRBV2, the J gene TRBJ2-4; D gene ambiguous. The CDR3 runs 15 residues. Trimming removed 6 bases at V and 0 bases at J, with 12 bases between. The V gene's germline CDR1 is SNHLY and CDR2 FYNNEI. This CDR3 is CASSPAGVAKNIQYF. DNA for the CDR3: TGTGCCAGCAGCCCCGCTGGCGTAGCCAAAAACATTCAGTACTTC.